The 32 T cell receptor beta chains in this list originate from one sample, sequenced in a study of blood T cell repertoires in COVID-19. Clones were read by immunoSEQ multiplex PCR, and TCRdb kept only the in-frame ones, dropping some. The sample yields some 230,000 clones, roughly 84% seen once. The sample was peripheral blood. These receptors were collected from a woman aged 60-70 years with acute or convalescent COVID-19.

The chain uses TRBV7-9 and TRBJ1-2; 8 bases line up with TRBD1. The V gene's germline CDR1 is SEHNR and CDR2 FQNEAQ (reference sequence). The V gene end was trimmed by 3 bases and the J gene end by 4 bases; junction bases not matched to a gene: 7. The CDR3 is made up of 15 amino acids. DNA for the CDR3: TGTGCCAGCAGCTTCTCAGGGGGCAGTTTCTATGGCTACACCTTC. Translation: CASSFSGGSFYGYTF.

The gene calls are TRBV18 and TRBJ1-1, with D tentatively TRBD1 (6 bases). V was cut by 1 base and J by 6 bases, with 12 bases left in between. Germline CDR1 and CDR2: KGHSH and LQKENI. The CDR3 sequence is 14 residues long. CDR3 sequence (DNA): TGTGCCAGCTCACCACGGGGGCCCGACGCTGAAGCTTTCTTT. Residues: CASSPRGPDAEAFF.

The rearrangement links TRBV4-1 to TRBJ2-7; 7 nucleotides match TRBD2. The CDR3 has 16 amino acids. CDR1 and CDR2 (germline): MGHRA, YSYEKL. The J segment lost 0 bases and the V segment lost 5 bases, leaving 10 bases of the junction unmatched. The CDR3 spells CASSKVGGRNSYEQYF. CDR3 nucleotides: TGCGCCAGCAGCAAGGTGGGAGGGCGGAACTCCTACGAGCAGTACTTC.

This chain uses TRBV3-1 (or the pseudogene TRBV3-2) with TRBJ2-1, with TRBD2 matching 7 bases. The V gene end was trimmed by 0 bases and the J gene end by 9 bases; junction bases not matched to a gene: 8. CDR1 LGHDT and CDR2 YNNKEL come from the germline V gene (reference sequence). This CDR3 is built from 15 residues. CDR3: CASSQEVGGSSEQFF. Written as DNA, the CDR3 is TGTGCCAGCAGCCAAGAAGTCGGCGGGAGCAGTGAGCAGTTCTTC.

The V and J genes are TRBV5-1 and TRBJ1-1, with 7 positions matching TRBD1. In germline, CDR1 is SGHRS, CDR2 YFSETQ. V lost 6 bases and J lost 3; bases outside the gene matches: 17. The length of the CDR3 is 17 residues. The DNA of the CDR3 is TGCGCCAGCAAATTTGGGTATAGACAGGGAGGAGACACTGAAGCTTTCTTT. It is translated as CASKFGYRQGGDTEAFF.

This chain joins TRBV11-2 and TRBJ1-1; 7 bases align to TRBD1. V shed 5 bases, J shed 0 bases, and the junction held 3 bases outside the gene matches. The CDR3 is made up of 14 amino acids. Germline CDR1 reads SGHAT; CDR2 reads FQNNGV. This CDR3 is CASSQDRMNTEAFF. In DNA form, the CDR3 reads TGTGCCAGCAGCCAGGACAGGATGAACACTGAAGCTTTCTTT.

The chain carries TRBV6-5 and TRBJ1-2; TRBD1 agrees at 7 bases. After removal of 6 bases from V and 0 bases from J, the junction contained 7 bases not matched to a gene. Germline CDR1 is MNHEY and CDR2 is SVGAGI. CDR3 length: 15 amino acids. The CDR3 bases are TGTGCCAGCAGAGACCCCGGGACAGCTAACTATGGCTACACCTTC. Amino acids: CASRDPGTANYGYTF.

This chain links TRBV6-1 with TRBJ1-2, with TRBD1 identical over 8 bases. Trimming cost V 3 bases and J 3 bases; bases outside gene matches: 9. This CDR3 has 16 residues. Germline CDR1 reads MNHNS; CDR2 reads SASEGT. The CDR3 DNA reads as TGTGCCAGCAGTGAGCTTGACAGGGGATCGTACTATGGCTACACCTTC. It encodes CASSELDRGSYYGYTF.

The chain recombines TRBV27 with TRBJ1-1; no clear D. CDR1 and CDR2 (germline): MNHEY, SMNVEV (reference sequence). V lost 4 bases to trimming and J lost 1 base, with 10 bases between them. The CDR3 is 14 amino acids. Written as DNA, the CDR3 is TGTGCCAGCAGTTCCGGGTTTAAGAACACTGAAGCTTTCTTT. This gives the protein CASSSGFKNTEAFF.

This clone has just one count. The chain couples TRBV2 to TRBJ2-7; 7 positions match TRBD2. V gave up 6 bases and J gave up 3 bases; unmatched junction bases: 5. Germline-derived CDR1 and CDR2 are SNHLY and FYNNEI. CDR3 size: 13 residues. In nucleotides, the CDR3 is TGTGCCAGCAGGACCGGGACTAACTACGAGCAGTACTTC. Encoded protein: CASRTGTNYEQYF.

This sequence joins TRBV25-1 and TRBJ1-1; 8 positions agree with TRBD1. V trimming: 5 bases; J trimming: 6 bases; junction bases outside the gene matches: 5. Germline assignment: CDR1 MGHDK and CDR2 SYGVNS. The CDR3 runs 13 residues. The CDR3 DNA sequence: TGTGCCAGCAGTCCGGGGGGACAGGCTGAAGCTTTCTTT. Its protein is CASSPGGQAEAFF.

The chain carries TRBV7-2 and TRBJ2-1; no reliable D call. Germline CDR1 is SGHTA and CDR2 is FQGNSA. V shed 5 bases and J shed 3 bases, with 20 bases lying between them. The CDR3 extends over 17 amino acids. The CDR3 is CASSARFIQALYNEQFF. CDR3 sequence (DNA): TGTGCCAGCAGCGCCCGCTTCATCCAGGCACTCTACAATGAGCAGTTCTTC.

This clone was seen more than once but under ten times. The CDR3 bases are TGTGCCAGCAGCTTAGTTATGGGACAAAGAGCTTTCTTT. It encodes CASSLVMGQRAFF. V is TRBV11-2 and J is TRBJ1-1; TRBD1 might be the D (6 bases). The CDR3 runs 13 residues. Germline V lookup: CDR1 SGHAT, CDR2 FQNNGV. Trimming took off 1 base at V and 10 bases at J, with 13 bases between the two ends.

J is TRBJ2-5 and V is TRBV19; 11 positions agree with TRBD2. Looked up from germline, CDR1 is LNHDA and CDR2 is SQIVND (reference sequence). The V and J ends lost 7 bases and 5 bases, in that order; junction bases with no gene match: 9. The CDR3 sequence is 15 residues long. The CDR3, as DNA: TGTGCCAGTACCCTTAGCGGGGGGGCAGGGGAGACCCAGTACTTC. It yields the protein CASTLSGGAGETQYF.

The chain is built from TRBV6-1 and TRBJ1-5, with D hard to call. CDR1 MNHNS and CDR2 SASEGT come from the germline V gene. V lost 0 bases to trimming and J lost 11 bases, with 8 bases between them. CDR3 length: 12 amino acids. CDR3 residues: CASSEAGRTQHF. In nucleotides, the CDR3 is TGTGCCAGCAGTGAAGCGGGGAGAACCCAGCATTTT.

The chain couples TRBV29-1 to TRBJ1-1, with a possible D match to TRBD1 (6 bases). Germline V gene sequence: CDR1 SQVTM, CDR2 ANQGSEA. The CDR3 has 16 residues. V dropped 4 bases and J dropped 1 base, with 19 bases sitting between them. The CDR3 here is CSVVGRSQGKNTEAFF. DNA for the CDR3: TGCAGCGTTGTAGGCCGGTCACAGGGAAAGAACACTGAAGCTTTCTTT. Drawing the rest from reference TRBV29-1 and TRBJ1-1, the complete variable domain is SAVISQKPSRDICQRGTSLTIQCQVDSQVTMMFWYRQQPGQSLTLIATANQGSEATYESGFVIDKFPISRPNLTFSTLTVSNMSPEDSSIYLCSVVGRSQGKNTEAFFGQGTRLTVV.

The chain carries TRBV29-1 and TRBJ2-2; 7 bases are shared with TRBD2. V shed 6 bases, J shed 4 bases, and the junction held 5 bases outside the gene matches. This CDR3 comprises 13 residues. The germline V gene has CDR1 SQVTM and CDR2 ANQGSEA. CDR3 coding DNA: TGCAGCGTCCAGCGGGGTGTCACCGGGGAGCTGTTTTTT. Protein product: CSVQRGVTGELFF.

This clone was counted a single time. This chain joins TRBV5-4 and TRBJ1-4, with 7 positions matching TRBD1. V was clipped by 4 bases and J by 4 bases; unmatched bases: 4. The germline V gene has CDR1 SGHNT and CDR2 YYREEE (reference sequence). CDR3 length: 14 residues. The CDR3 nucleotides read TGTGCCAGCAGCGGGGGACAGAGTAATGAAAAACTGTTTTTT. This translates into CASSGGQSNEKLFF.

This clone was found many times. The chain employs TRBV9 and TRBJ1-6; the D is unclear. Deletions cut 7 bases from V and 9 bases from J, with 17 bases between. The CDR3 totals 14 residues. The germline V gene has CDR1 SGDLS and CDR2 YYNGEE. The CDR3: CASQREGIGSPLHF. The DNA of the CDR3 is TGTGCCAGCCAGAGGGAAGGGATTGGTTCACCCCTCCACTTT.

The chain combines TRBV5-6 with TRBJ2-1, with D maybe TRBD1 (5 bases). The CDR3 consists of 17 residues. V was pared by 2 bases and J by 4 bases, with 19 bases between. Germline assignment: CDR1 SGHDT and CDR2 YYEEEE. CDR3 residues: CASSFKTGPQGYNEQFF. CDR3 bases: TGTGCCAGCAGCTTTAAGACCGGGCCGCAGGGATACAATGAGCAGTTCTTC.

This chain links TRBV3-1 (or the pseudogene TRBV3-2) with TRBJ1-2, with D possibly matching TRBD1 (5 bases). The CDR3 length is 15 residues. The germline CDR1 and CDR2 sequences are LGHDT and YNNKEL (reference sequence). V was trimmed by 1 base and J by 1 base, leaving 10 bases between them. Here the CDR3 DNA reads TGTGCCAGCAGCCAAGTAGGGGATATTAACTATGGCTACACCTTC. Its protein product is CASSQVGDINYGYTF.

The rearrangement links TRBV27 to TRBJ1-4, with D possibly matching TRBD1 (6 bases). V was clipped by 2 bases and J by 2 bases, with 9 bases between them. CDR1 is MNHEY and CDR2 is SMNVEV in the germline V gene (reference sequence). This CDR3 region has 15 residues. The CDR3 DNA is TGTGCCAGCAGTTTACGGGGGGCTACTAATGAAAAACTGTTTTTT. Protein: CASSLRGATNEKLFF. The full variable domain, completed using reference TRBV27 and TRBJ1-4, is EAQVTQNPRYLITVTGKKLTVTCSQNMNHEYMSWYRQDPGLGLRQIYYSMNVEVTDKGDVPEGYKVSRKEKRNFPLILESPSPNQTSLYFCASSLRGATNEKLFFGSGTQLSVL.

V gene TRBV30 combines with J gene TRBJ1-1; 8 bases fit TRBD1. The CDR3 sequence is 15 residues long. The germline V gene has CDR1 GTSNPN and CDR2 SVGIG (reference sequence). V trimming: 2 bases; J trimming: 4 bases; junction bases outside the gene matches: 9. The CDR3 sequence: CAWSSLRTGPTEAFF. In DNA, the CDR3 is TGTGCCTGGAGTTCCCTGAGGACAGGGCCCACTGAAGCTTTCTTT.

The V and J genes are TRBV4-2 and TRBJ2-2; D is perhaps TRBD2 (6 bases). The CDR3 covers 18 residues. V lost 3 bases and J lost 4, with 21 bases in between. Germline V lookup: CDR1 LGHNA, CDR2 YNFKEQ. The CDR3 DNA sequence: TGTGCCAGCAGCCAGACCGTCATTGGCGGGGAACGCACCGGGGAGCTGTTTTTT. Protein sequence: CASSQTVIGGERTGELFF.

V is TRBV6-1 and J is TRBJ1-1; D unclear. This CDR3 has 15 amino acids. V was trimmed by 2 bases and J by 0 bases, leaving 10 bases between them. Germline lookup yields CDR1 MNHNS and CDR2 SASEGT. Here the CDR3 DNA reads TGTGCCAGCAGTGAATTACACAGCCTGAACACTGAAGCTTTCTTT. The encoded protein is CASSELHSLNTEAFF.

This clone was seen only once. The chain has TRBV5-5 and TRBJ1-4; D is unresolved. CDR1 SGHKS and CDR2 YYEKEE come from the germline V gene (reference sequence). There are 15 residues in the CDR3. V lost 4 bases to trimming and J lost 3 bases, with 13 bases between them. CDR3 DNA: TGTGCCAGCAGCGTCCCAACCGGGGCTAATGAAAAACTGTTTTTT. Its protein is CASSVPTGANEKLFF.

The V gene is TRBV9, the J gene TRBJ2-1; D remains ambiguous. Trimming shortened V by 3 bases and J by 0 bases, and 13 bases separated the two germline ends. The CDR3 is 16 amino acids. CDR1 and CDR2 from the germline V gene are SGDLS and YYNGEE. The DNA for the CDR3 is TGTGCCAGCAGCGCCACAGCTCGAAGCTCCTACAATGAGCAGTTCTTC. It specifies CASSATARSSYNEQFF.

This chain uses TRBV4-3 with TRBJ1-5, with D perhaps TRBD1 (5 bases). The V end was cut by 4 bases, the J end by 5 bases, with 15 bases between. The CDR3 is 15 residues long. Germline-derived CDR1 and CDR2 are LGHNA and YSLEER. The CDR3 here is CASSRFRGRDQPQHF. CDR3 coding DNA: TGCGCCAGCAGCCGGTTTAGGGGCCGGGATCAGCCCCAGCATTTT.

The gene calls are TRBV29-1 and TRBJ1-2, with D possibly matching TRBD1 (5 bases). CDR3 size: 15 residues. With 3 bases removed from V and 7 bases from J, the gap between germline ends came to 21 bases. Germline CDR1 is SQVTM and CDR2 is ANQGSEA. The CDR3 spells CSVEGVSDILRGYTF. The CDR3 DNA is TGCAGCGTTGAGGGCGTATCGGACATTTTGCGTGGCTACACCTTC. Complete variable domain (other parts from reference TRBV29-1 and TRBJ1-2): SAVISQKPSRDICQRGTSLTIQCQVDSQVTMMFWYRQQPGQSLTLIATANQGSEATYESGFVIDKFPISRPNLTFSTLTVSNMSPEDSSIYLCSVEGVSDILRGYTFGSGTRLTVV.

The rearrangement joins TRBV7-2 to TRBJ1-1; D ambiguous. Germline V gene data show CDR1 as SGHTA and CDR2 as FQGNSA. This CDR3 has 14 residues. Between the trimmed V and J ends, which lost 4 bases and 2 bases, there was a span of 11 bases. The DNA of the CDR3 is TGTGCCAGCAGCTCTCAACGGGGAAACACTGAAGCTTTCTTT. Its protein product is CASSSQRGNTEAFF.

The chain is built from TRBV24-1 and TRBJ1-1; 7 positions match TRBD1. CDR3 length: 15 residues. The V segment lost 3 bases and the J segment 5 bases; nucleotides outside the gene matches: 8. Germline values: CDR1 KGHDR, CDR2 SFDVKD. The CDR3 bases are TGTGCCACCAGTGATGACAGGGTTAGGGGGACTGAAGCTTTCTTT. It specifies CATSDDRVRGTEAFF.

J is TRBJ2-7 and V is TRBV24-1, with D maybe TRBD1 (7 bases). Germline lookup yields CDR1 KGHDR and CDR2 SFDVKD. CDR3 length: 15 residues. Trimming shortened V by 3 bases and J by 5 bases, and 16 bases separated the two germline ends. CDR3 residues: CATSDAGQPLHEQYF. The DNA for the CDR3 is TGTGCCACCAGTGATGCGGGACAGCCGCTCCACGAGCAGTACTTC.